This TCR beta chain derives from a study of shared clonotypes between healthy human individuals (TCRdb year 2020). Some background on the complete study: Three men and two women, aged 18 to 49 years, made up the cohort. For each donor, CD4 naive and CD4 memory were each given three plates, CD8 naive was given two plates, and CD8 memory was given one plate. To estimate repertoire size and how much clonotype sharing occurs between individuals, the study deeply sequenced the blood TCR repertoires of about 5 healthy adults. To increase sequencing depth and limit assay-specific biases, different laboratories used diverse techniques to prepare libraries and sequence TCR repertoires. Per donor, leukapheresis produced somewhere between about 0.8 and 9.5 billion PBMCs. Overall study results and their limits: Because the study included only a small number of donors, the genetic and exposure-history diversity represented was limited. Compared with non-shared clonotypes, clonotypes shared by all four sorted-subset donors had higher generation probabilities. Approximately 4.8% of naive CD4, 3.5% of naive CD8, 2.3% of memory CD4, and approximately 0.4% of memory CD8 clonotypes were shared across several donors. Rarefaction of sorted-subset datasets indicated incomplete sequencing despite the large sequencing depth. Based on pairwise subsampling, the degree of clonotype sharing among donors was expected to be affected by sequencing depth. Sampling was restricted to blood, and TCR repertoires in tissues likely differ from the TCR repertoires found in blood. Naive subsets generally had larger estimated clonotype richness than memory subsets did.

The donors were healthy, HIV-negative adults with no recently reported acute infections or vaccinations. All donors were Caucasian adults living in Nashville, Tennessee, USA. CD4+ T cells were enriched through magnetic negative selection, after which naive cells were positively selected on CD45RA and the remaining negative fraction served as the memory subset. Blood was collected by leukapheresis, and PBMCs were isolated by Ficoll-Histopaque density gradient centrifugation and then cryopreserved in liquid nitrogen vapor phase. Analytical flow cytometry was used to check the purity and quantity of each magnetically sorted T cell population. Each sorted fraction had its genomic DNA isolated and then quantified by UV absorbance on a Nanodrop 2000c. In regard to this clone: Its target antigen remains unknown. Base qualities are not provided; no much larger clone lies one nucleotide away.

The CDR3 runs 14 residues from the cysteine to the phenylalanine. The CDR3 DNA has 42 bases and is translated from base 1. V is shortened by 5 bases, J by 2 bases, and the region joining them spans 12 bases. The germline V gene (reference sequence) specifies GTSNPN as CDR1 and SVGIG as CDR2. TCR CDR3 regions were amplified from genomic DNA by multiplex PCR using the deep immunoSEQ assay. Extracted genomic DNA from each cell subset was distributed evenly across all wells of several immunoSEQ 96-well plates, and each plate was treated as a replicate. For sorted subsets, each replicate PCR was loaded with 150 to 250 ng genomic DNA, equivalent to about 30,000 T cell genomes. The purified libraries were quantified using a Qubit 3.0 fluorometer, sized with a Bioanalyzer 2100, and then quantified again using the KAPA Library Quantification kit. A separate single-read 150-cycle Illumina NextSeq 550 flow cell was used to sequence each immunoSEQ 96-well plate. In the source study's methods: The immunoSEQ output contained only junctional sequences without quality scores, so filtering could not match that applied to full-length reads. Sequences were annotated with PyIR, a Python wrapper for IgBLAST v1.9, using IMGT germline references to assign V/J genes and CDR3. Reads were removed for weak V/J assignments (E-value above 1e-6), missing CDR3, stop codons, out-of-frame junctions, or ambiguous translated residues. V3J clonotypes were defined by identical inferred V gene, J gene, and CDR3 amino acid sequence. Percentage overlap between repertoires was computed as shared unique clonotypes divided by the size of the smaller repertoire. Richness of each repertoire was evaluated using RTK rarefaction, the Chao1 estimator, and Recon v2.1 estimates of unobserved clonotypes. OLGA was used to compute generation probabilities for all TCRbeta clonotypes that the gDNA method yielded from a handful of donors. What TCRdb holds here is the immuneACCESS table cut down to in-frame rearrangements. Part of the clones is not present; checked against another copy, under half of the missing clones reflect an unresolved V gene, and the others are unexplained. From that table come the V and J calls and clone size; the DNA was used to work out D and trimming. The sample table records millions of clones; more than 80% of these occur just once. The top ten clones comprise roughly 0.14% of the sample.

Here the chain combines TRBV30 and TRBJ1-4; the D segment could be TRBD1, given 6 matching bases. This sequence was found in a man aged 18 to 30 in good health. Sequenced material: naive CD4+ T cells sorted from blood. The sample's cell subset or site, from its label and the paper: CD45RA+ positively selected. The DNA reads as follows: TGTGCCTGGGGGGGCGGCGGCACTAATGAAAAACTGTTTTTT. This sequence encodes CAWGGGGTNEKLFF.